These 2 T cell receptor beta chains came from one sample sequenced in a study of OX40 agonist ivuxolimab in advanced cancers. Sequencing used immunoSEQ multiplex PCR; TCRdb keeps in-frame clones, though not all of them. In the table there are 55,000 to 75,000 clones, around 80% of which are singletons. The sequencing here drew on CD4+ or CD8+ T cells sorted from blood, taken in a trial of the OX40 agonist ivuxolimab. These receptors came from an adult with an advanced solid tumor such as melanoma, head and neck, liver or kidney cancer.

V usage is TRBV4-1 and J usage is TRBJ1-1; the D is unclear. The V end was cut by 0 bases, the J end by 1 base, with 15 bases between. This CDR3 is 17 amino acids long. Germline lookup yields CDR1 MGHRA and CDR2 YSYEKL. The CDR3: CASSQDEGLNWNTEAFF. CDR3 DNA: TGCGCCAGCAGCCAAGATGAAGGGTTAAATTGGAACACTGAAGCTTTCTTT.

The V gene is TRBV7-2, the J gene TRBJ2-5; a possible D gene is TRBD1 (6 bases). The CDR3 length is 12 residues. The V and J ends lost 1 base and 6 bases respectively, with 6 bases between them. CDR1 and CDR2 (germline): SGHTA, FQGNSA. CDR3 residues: CASSLGGQTQYF. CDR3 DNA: TGTGCCAGCAGCTTAGGGGGGCAGACCCAGTACTTC.